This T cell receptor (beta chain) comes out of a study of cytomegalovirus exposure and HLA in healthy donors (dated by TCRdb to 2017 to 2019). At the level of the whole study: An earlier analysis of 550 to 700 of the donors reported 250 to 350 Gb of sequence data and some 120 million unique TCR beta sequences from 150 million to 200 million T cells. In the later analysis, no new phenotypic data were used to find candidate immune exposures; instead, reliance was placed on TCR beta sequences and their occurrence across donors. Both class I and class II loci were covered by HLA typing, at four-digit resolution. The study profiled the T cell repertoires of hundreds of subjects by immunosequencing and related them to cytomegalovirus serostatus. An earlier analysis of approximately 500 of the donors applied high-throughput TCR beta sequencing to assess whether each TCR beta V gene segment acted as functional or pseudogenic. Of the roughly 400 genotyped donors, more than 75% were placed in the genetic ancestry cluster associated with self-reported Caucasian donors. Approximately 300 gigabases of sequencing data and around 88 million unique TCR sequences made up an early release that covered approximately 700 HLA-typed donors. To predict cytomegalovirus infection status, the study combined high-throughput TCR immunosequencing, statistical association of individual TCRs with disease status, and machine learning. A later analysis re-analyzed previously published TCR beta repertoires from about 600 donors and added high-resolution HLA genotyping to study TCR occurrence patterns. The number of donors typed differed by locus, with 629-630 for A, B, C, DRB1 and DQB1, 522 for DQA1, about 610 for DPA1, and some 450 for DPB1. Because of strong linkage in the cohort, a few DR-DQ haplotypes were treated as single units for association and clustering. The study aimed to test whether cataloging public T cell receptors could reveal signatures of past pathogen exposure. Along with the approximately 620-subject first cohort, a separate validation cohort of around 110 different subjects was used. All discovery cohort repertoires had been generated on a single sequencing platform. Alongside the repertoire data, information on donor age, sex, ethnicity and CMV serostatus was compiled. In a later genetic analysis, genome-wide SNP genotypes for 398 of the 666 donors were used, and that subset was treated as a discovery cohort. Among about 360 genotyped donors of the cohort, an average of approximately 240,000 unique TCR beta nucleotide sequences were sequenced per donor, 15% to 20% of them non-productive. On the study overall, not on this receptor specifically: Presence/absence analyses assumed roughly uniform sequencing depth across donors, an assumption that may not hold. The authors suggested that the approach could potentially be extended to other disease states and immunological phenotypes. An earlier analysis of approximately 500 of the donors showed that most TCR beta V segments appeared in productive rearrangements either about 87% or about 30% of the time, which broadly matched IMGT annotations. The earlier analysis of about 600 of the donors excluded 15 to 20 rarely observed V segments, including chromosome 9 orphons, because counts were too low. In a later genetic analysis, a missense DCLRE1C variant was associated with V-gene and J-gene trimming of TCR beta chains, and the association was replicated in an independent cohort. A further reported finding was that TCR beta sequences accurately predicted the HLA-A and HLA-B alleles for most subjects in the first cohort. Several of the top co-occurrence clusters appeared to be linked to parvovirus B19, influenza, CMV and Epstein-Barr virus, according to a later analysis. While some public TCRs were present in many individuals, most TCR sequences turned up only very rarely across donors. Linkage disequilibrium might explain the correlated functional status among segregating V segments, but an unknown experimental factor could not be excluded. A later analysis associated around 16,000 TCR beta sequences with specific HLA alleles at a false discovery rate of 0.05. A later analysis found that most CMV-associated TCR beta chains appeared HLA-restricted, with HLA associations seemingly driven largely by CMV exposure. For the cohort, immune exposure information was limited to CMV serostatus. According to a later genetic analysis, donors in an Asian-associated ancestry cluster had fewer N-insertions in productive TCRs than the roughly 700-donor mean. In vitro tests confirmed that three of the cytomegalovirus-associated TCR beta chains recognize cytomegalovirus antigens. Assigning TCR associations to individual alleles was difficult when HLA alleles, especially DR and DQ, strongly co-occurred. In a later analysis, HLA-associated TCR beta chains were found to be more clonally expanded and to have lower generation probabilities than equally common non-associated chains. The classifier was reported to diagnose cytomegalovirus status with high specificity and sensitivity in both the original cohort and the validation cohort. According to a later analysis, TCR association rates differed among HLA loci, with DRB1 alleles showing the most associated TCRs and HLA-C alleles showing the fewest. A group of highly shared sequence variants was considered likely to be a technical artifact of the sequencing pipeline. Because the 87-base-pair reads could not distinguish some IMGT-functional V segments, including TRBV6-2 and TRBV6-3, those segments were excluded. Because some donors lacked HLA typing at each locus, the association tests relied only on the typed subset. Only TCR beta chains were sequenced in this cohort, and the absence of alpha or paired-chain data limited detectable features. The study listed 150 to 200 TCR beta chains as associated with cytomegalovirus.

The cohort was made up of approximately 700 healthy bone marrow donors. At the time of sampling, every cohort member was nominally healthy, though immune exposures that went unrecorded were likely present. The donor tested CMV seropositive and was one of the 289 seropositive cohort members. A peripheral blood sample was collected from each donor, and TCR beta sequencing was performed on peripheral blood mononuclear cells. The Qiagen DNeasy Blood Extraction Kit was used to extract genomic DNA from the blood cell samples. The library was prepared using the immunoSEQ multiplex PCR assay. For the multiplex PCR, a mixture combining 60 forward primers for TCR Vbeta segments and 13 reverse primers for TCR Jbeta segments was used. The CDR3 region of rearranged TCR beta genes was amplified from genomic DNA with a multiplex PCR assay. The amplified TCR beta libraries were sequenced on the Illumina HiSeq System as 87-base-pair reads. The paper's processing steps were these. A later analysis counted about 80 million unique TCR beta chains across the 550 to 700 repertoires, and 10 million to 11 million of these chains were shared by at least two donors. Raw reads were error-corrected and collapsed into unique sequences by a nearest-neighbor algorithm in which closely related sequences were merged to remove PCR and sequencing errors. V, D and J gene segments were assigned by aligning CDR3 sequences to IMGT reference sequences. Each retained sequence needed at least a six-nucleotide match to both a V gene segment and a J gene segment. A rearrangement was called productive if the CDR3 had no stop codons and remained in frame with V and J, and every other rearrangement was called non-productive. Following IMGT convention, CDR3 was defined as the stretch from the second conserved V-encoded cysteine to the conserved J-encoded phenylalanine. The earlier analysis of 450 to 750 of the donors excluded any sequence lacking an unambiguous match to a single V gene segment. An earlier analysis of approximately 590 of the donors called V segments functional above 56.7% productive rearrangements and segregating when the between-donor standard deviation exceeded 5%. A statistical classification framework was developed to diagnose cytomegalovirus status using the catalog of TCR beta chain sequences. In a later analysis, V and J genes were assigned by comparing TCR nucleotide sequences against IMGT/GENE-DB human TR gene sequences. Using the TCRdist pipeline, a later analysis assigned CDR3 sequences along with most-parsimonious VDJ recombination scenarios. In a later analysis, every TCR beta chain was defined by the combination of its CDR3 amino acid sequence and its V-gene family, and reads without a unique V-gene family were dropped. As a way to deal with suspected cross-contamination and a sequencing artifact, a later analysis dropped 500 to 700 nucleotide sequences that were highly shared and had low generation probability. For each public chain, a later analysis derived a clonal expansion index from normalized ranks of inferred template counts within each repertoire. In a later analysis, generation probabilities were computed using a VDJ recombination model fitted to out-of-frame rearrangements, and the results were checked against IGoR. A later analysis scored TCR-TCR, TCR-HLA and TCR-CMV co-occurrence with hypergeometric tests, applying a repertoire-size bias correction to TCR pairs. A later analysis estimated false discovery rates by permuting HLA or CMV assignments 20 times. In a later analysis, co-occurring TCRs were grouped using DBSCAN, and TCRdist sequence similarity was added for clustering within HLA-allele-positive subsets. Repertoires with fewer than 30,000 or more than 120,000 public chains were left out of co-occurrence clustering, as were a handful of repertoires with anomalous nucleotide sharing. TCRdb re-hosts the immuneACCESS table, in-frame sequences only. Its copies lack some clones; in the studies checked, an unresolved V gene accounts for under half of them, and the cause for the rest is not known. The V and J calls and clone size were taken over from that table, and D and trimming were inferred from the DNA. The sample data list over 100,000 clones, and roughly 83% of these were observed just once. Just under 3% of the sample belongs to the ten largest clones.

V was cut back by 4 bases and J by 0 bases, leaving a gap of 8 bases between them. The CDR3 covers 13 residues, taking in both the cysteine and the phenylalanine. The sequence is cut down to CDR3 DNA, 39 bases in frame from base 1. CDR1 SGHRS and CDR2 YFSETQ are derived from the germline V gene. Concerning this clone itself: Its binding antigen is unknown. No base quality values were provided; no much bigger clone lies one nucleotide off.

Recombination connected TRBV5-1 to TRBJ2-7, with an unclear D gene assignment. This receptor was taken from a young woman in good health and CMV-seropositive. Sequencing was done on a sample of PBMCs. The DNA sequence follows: TGCGCCAGCAGCGCACCAGGCTCCTACGAGCAGTACTTC. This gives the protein CASSAPGSYEQYF.